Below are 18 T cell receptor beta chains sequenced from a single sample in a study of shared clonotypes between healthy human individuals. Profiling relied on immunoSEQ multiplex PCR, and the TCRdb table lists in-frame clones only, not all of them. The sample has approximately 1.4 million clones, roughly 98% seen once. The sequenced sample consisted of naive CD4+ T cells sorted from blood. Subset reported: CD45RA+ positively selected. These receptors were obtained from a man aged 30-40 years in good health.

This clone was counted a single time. CDR3 sequence: CASSLDAANTEAFF. The CDR3 DNA follows: TGTGCCAGCAGCCTAGACGCAGCTAACACTGAAGCTTTCTTT. The genes are TRBV9 and TRBJ1-1; D not certain. The ends were cut back, 4 bases at V and 2 bases at J, with 12 bases in the middle. Germline V gene data show CDR1 as SGDLS and CDR2 as YYNGEE. This CDR3 region has 14 residues.

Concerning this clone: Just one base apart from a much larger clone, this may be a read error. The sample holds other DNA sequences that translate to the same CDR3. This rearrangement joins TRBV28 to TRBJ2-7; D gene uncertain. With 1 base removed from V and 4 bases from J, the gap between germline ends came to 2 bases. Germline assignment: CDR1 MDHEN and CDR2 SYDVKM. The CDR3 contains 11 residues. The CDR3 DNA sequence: TGTGCCAGCAGTTTATTATACGAGCAGTACTTC. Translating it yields CASSLLYEQYF.

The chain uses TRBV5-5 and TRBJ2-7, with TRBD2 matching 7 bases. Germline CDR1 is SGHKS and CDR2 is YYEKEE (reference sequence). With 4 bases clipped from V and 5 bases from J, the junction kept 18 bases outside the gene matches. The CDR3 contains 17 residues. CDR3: CASSQFSGGETGDEQYF. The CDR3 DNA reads TGTGCCAGCAGCCAATTTTCGGGGGGTGAGACGGGTGACGAGCAGTACTTC.

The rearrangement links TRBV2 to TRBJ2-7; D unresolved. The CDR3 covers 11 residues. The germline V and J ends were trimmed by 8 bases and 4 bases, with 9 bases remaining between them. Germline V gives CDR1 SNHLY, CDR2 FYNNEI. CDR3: CASDQAYEQYF. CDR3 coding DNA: TGTGCCAGCGATCAGGCTTACGAGCAGTACTTC.

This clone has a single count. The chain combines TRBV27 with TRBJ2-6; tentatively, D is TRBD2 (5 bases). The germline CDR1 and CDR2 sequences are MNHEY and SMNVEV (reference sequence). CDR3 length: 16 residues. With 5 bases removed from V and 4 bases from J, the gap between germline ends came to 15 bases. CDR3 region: CASSPTRVDGANVLTF. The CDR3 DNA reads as TGTGCCAGCAGTCCTACGCGGGTAGACGGGGCCAACGTCCTGACTTTC.

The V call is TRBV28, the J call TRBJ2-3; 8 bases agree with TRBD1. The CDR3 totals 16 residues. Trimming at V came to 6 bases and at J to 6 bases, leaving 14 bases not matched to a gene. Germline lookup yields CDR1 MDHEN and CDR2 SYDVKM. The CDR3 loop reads CASRPYDRGGTDTQYF. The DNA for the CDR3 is TGTGCCAGCAGGCCCTATGACAGGGGCGGGACGGATACGCAGTATTTT.

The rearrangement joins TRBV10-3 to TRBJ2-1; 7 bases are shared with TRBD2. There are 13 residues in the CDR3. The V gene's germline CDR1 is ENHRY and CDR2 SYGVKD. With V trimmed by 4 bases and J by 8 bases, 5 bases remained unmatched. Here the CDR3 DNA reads TGTGCCATCAGTGGGGGGAGGGACGATGAGCAGTTCTTC. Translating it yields CAISGGRDDEQFF.

The CDR3 loop is CASSIRGQGGAFF. The DNA of the CDR3 is TGTGCCAGCAGCATAAGGGGACAGGGAGGGGCTTTCTTT. The genes are TRBV28 and TRBJ1-1, with 9 bases matching TRBD1. Germline CDR1 reads MDHEN; CDR2 reads SYDVKM. This CDR3 has 13 residues. J was trimmed by 11 bases and V by 6 bases; bases with no gene match: 10.

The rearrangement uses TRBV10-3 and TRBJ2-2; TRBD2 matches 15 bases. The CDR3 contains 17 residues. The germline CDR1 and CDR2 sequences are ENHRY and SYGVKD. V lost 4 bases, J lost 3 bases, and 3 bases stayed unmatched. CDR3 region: CAISGTSGRAYTGELFF. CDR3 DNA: TGTGCCATCAGTGGGACTAGCGGGAGGGCCTACACCGGGGAGCTGTTTTTT.

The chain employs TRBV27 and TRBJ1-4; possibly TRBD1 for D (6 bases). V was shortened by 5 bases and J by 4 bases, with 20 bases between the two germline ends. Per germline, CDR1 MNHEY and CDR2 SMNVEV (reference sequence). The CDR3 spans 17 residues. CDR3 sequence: CASSLTLPGHDNEKLFF. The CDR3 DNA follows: TGTGCCAGCAGTCTCACTCTACCGGGACATGATAATGAAAAACTGTTTTTT.

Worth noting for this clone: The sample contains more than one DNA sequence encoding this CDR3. The CDR3 DNA reads as TGCGCCAGCAGCTTATGGGGAACTAGCACAGATACGCAGTATTTT. It yields the protein CASSLWGTSTDTQYF. The rearrangement links TRBV5-1 to TRBJ2-3; D is uncertain. There are 15 residues in the CDR3. The germline V gene encodes CDR1 SGHRS and CDR2 YFSETQ. Deletions cut 2 bases from V and 0 bases from J, with 10 bases between.

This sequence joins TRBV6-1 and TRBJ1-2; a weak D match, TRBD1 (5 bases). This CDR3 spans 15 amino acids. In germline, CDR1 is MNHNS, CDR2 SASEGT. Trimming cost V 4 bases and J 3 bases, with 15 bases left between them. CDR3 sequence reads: CASSVGVGVYYGYTF. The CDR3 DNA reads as TGTGCCAGCAGTGTCGGCGTAGGGGTGTACTATGGCTACACCTTC.

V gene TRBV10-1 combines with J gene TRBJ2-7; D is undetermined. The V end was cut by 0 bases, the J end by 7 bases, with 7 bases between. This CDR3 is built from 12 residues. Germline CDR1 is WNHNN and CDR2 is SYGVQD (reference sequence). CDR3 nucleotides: TGCGCCAGCAGTGAGTCGAACAGAGAGCAGTACTTC. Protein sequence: CASSESNREQYF.

The CDR3 DNA reads as TGTGCCAGCAGCGCCTTTCACGGTACCATGGCCAATGAGCAGTTCTTC. It specifies CASSAFHGTMANEQFF. This chain links TRBV9 with TRBJ2-1; D remains ambiguous. The CDR3 is made up of 16 amino acids. Germline V gene data show CDR1 as SGDLS and CDR2 as YYNGEE. Between the trimmed V and J ends, which lost 3 bases and 6 bases, there was a span of 19 bases. The full variable domain, in which reference TRBV9 and TRBJ2-1 provide the parts outside the CDR3, is DSGVTQTPKHLITATGQRVTLRCSPRSGDLSVYWYQQSLDQGLQFLIQYYNGEERAKGNILERFSAQQFPDLHSELNLSSLELGDSALYFCASSAFHGTMANEQFFGPGTRLTVL.

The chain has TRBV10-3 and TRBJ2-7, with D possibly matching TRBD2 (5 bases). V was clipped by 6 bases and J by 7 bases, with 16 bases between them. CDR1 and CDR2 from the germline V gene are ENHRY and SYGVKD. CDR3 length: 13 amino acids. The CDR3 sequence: CAIRAGLAGEQYF. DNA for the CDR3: TGTGCCATCAGGGCCGGACTGGCTGGTGAGCAGTACTTC.

The CDR3: CASSGVRNTEAFF. The CDR3 DNA sequence: TGCGCCAGCAGTGGGGTCAGGAACACTGAAGCTTTCTTT. The chain carries TRBV10-1 and TRBJ1-1; D call uncertain. V was cut by 4 bases and J by 1 base, with 7 bases left in between. Looked up from germline, CDR1 is WNHNN and CDR2 is SYGVQD (reference sequence). The CDR3 is 13 residues long.

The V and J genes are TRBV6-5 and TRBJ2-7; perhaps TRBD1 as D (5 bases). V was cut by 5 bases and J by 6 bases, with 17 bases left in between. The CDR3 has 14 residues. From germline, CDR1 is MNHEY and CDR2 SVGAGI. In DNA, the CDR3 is TGTGCCAGCAGTCAACAGGACCCTAAGAGCGAGCAGTACTTC. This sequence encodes CASSQQDPKSEQYF.

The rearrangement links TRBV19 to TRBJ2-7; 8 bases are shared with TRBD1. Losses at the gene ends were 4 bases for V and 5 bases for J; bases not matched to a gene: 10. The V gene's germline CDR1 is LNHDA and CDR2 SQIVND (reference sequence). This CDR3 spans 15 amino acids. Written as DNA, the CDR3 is TGTGCCAGTAGTAAGAGGGCAGGGGGCTTCAACGAGCAGTACTTC. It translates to CASSKRAGGFNEQYF.